The present T cell receptor (beta chain) was sequenced within a study of blood T cell repertoires in COVID-19. About the research overall: COVID-19 samples from acute and convalescent phases originated in the United States, Italy and Spain. Sources were T cells, B-cell-depleted T cells, or PBMCs; the material itself was cDNA or gDNA.

The V and J ends lost 4 bases and 7 bases, in that order; junction bases with no gene match: 14. CDR1 SEHNR and CDR2 FQNEAQ come from the germline V gene (reference sequence). The CDR3 consists of 17 residues. Source study methods: For nucleated cells, counts were estimated from reference gene primer amplification. The data were produced by immunoSEQ multiplex PCR, yet TCRdb's version contains in-frame clones alone and is incomplete. V and J calls and clone size follow that table, whereas D and trimming were derived from the DNA. The sample carries over 95,000 clones, 65% to 85% recorded once. There are a few counts of this clone.

The sample consisted of peripheral blood. This chain joins TRBV7-9 and TRBJ1-5, with 9 bases lining up with TRBD1. The source is a man aged 50-60 years with acute or convalescent COVID-19. The CDR3 sequence is CASSSSPGTGLEQPQHF. Written as DNA, the CDR3 is TGTGCCAGCAGCTCATCCCCCGGGACAGGGCTGGAGCAGCCCCAGCATTTT.